Listed below are T cell receptor beta chains from one sample, sequenced in a study of shared clonotypes between healthy human individuals. Using immunoSEQ multiplex PCR, the repertoire was profiled, and TCRdb retains in-frame clones only, with some absent. The top ten clones hold roughly 0.29% of a sample with 550,000 to 600,000 clones, 98% of them seen once. The source material was naive CD8+ T cells sorted from blood. Every receptor here comes from a man in his thirties or forties in good health. Both conserved end residues are part of each CDR3. D genes are given only for firm matches. The size field is filled for only some rows; it gives once, few, many or a size class.

TRBV29-1,-,-,TRBJ1-3,TGCAGCGTTAAGTCTTCCTCTGGAAACACCATATATTTT,CSVKSSSGNTIYF
TRBV4-3,TRBD1,-,TRBJ2-7,TGCGCCAGCAGCCTCAGGACAGGGATATACGAGCAGTACTTC,CASSLRTGIYEQYF
TRBV2,-,-,TRBJ2-7,TGTGCCAGCAGTGAAGGGGCAGGGTCATCCTACGAGCAGTACTTC,CASSEGAGSSYEQYF
TRBV9,TRBD1,-,TRBJ1-2,TGTGCCAGCAGCCCACCGGGACAGGGAAAAGATGGCTACACCTTC,CASSPPGQGKDGYTF
TRBV7-9,-,once,TRBJ2-7,TGTGCCAGCAGCTGGGATGAAAACGAGCAGTACTTC,CASSWDENEQYF
TRBV6-1,-,-,TRBJ2-7,TGTGCCAGCAGTGCAACGGGACTCTCCTACGAGCAGTACTTC,CASSATGLSYEQYF
TRBV11-2,-,-,TRBJ1-2,TGTGCCAGCAGCCCCCGGGCAGGGGATGGCTACACCTTC,CASSPRAGDGYTF
TRBV11-3,TRBD1,-,TRBJ2-7,TGTGCCAGCAGCTTTGGGACAGCCTACGAGCAGTACTTC,CASSFGTAYEQYF
TRBV11-3,TRBD2,once,TRBJ2-2,TGTGCCAGCAGCGACGTGACTAGCGGGAGCACCGGGGAGCTGTTTTTT,CASSDVTSGSTGELFF
TRBV7-8,TRBD2,-,TRBJ2-7,TGTGCCAGCAGCTTAGGGTTTAGCGGGAGGTTTTCCTACGAGCAGTACTTC,CASSLGFSGRFSYEQYF
TRBV30,-,-,TRBJ1-1,TGTGCCTGGAGTGTGATGGGAACTGAAGCTTTCTTT,CAWSVMGTEAFF
TRBV7-9,TRBD1,-,TRBJ2-2,TGTGCCAGCAGCTTAGCGGACAGGGGAAATACCGGGGAGCTGTTTTTT,CASSLADRGNTGELFF
TRBV27,TRBD2,-,TRBJ2-6,TGTGCCAGCAGATTAGCGGGAGCGGGGGCTGGGGCCAACGTCCTGACTTTC,CASRLAGAGAGANVLTF
TRBV13,-,once,TRBJ2-5,TGTGCCAGCAGCTCCGAACATTCGGGGGAAGAGACCCAGTACTTC,CASSSEHSGEETQYF
TRBV7-2,-,-,TRBJ2-7,TGTGCCAGCGCTACTCGTCAACGGGAGGAGCAGTACTTC,CASATRQREEQYF